The rows below give T cell receptor beta chains drawn from one sample of a study of response to subunit inactivated influenza vaccine. TCRdb passed the RT-PCR reads through MiXCR, listing each CDR3 protein once. The repertoire has 150,000 to 200,000 distinct CDR3 sequences, roughly 11% of them found once; the top ten carry roughly an eighth. The source material was non-naive T cells sorted from PBMCs, sampled about 40 days after vaccination. The receptors originated from a man aged 50-60 years who received an inactivated influenza vaccine. Each CDR3 is given with its conserved first and last residue. A D gene is named only where the DNA matches it firmly. A clone size is listed for some rows: how often the clone was seen (once, few, many), or a class if it is expanded.

cdr3_aa: CASRAQGSQETQYF
cdr3_nt: TGTGCCAGCAGGGCCCAGGGGTCTCAAGAGACCCAGTACTTC
v_call: TRBV28
j_call: TRBJ2-5
clone_size: -
d_call: -

cdr3_aa: CSTDRASGSYEQYF
cdr3_nt: TGCAGTACGGACCGGGCTAGCGGTTCCTACGAGCAGTACTTC
v_call: TRBV20-1
j_call: TRBJ2-7
clone_size: -
d_call: TRBD2

cdr3_aa: CASSWGSKETQYF
cdr3_nt: TGTGCCAGCAGTTGGGGCAGTAAAGAGACCCAGTACTTC
v_call: TRBV12-3/TRBV12-4
j_call: TRBJ2-5
clone_size: many
d_call: -

cdr3_aa: CASKRLAGASDTQYF
cdr3_nt: TGTGCCAGCAAGAGGCTAGCGGGAGCATCAGATACGCAGTATTTT
v_call: TRBV2
j_call: TRBJ2-3
clone_size: -
d_call: TRBD2

cdr3_aa: CASSQGGASGELFF
cdr3_nt: TGCGCCAGCAGCCAAGGCGGGGCGTCCGGGGAGCTGTTTTTT
v_call: TRBV4-3
j_call: TRBJ2-2
clone_size: few
d_call: -

cdr3_aa: CASSQITGFTDTQYF
cdr3_nt: TGTGCCAGCAGCCAAATCACAGGTTTTACAGATACGCAGTATTTT
v_call: TRBV5-5
j_call: TRBJ2-3
clone_size: -
d_call: -

cdr3_aa: CSVITGTGNQPQHF
cdr3_nt: TGCAGCGTAATAACAGGGACAGGCAATCAGCCCCAGCATTTT
v_call: TRBV29-1
j_call: TRBJ1-5
clone_size: many
d_call: TRBD1

cdr3_aa: CSARSRDRGRSRYGYTF
cdr3_nt: TGCAGTGCTAGAAGCCGGGACAGGGGGCGGTCTCGCTATGGCTACACCTTC
v_call: TRBV20-1
j_call: TRBJ1-2
clone_size: many
d_call: TRBD1

cdr3_aa: CSARIRSFRDTQYF
cdr3_nt: TGCAGTGCTAGAATTCGGAGCTTCAGGGATACGCAGTATTTT
v_call: TRBV20-1
j_call: TRBJ2-3
clone_size: -
d_call: -

cdr3_aa: CSADKAGLAGDGEQFF
cdr3_nt: TGCAGTGCTGACAAAGCGGGACTAGCGGGAGACGGTGAGCAGTTCTTC
v_call: TRBV20-1
j_call: TRBJ2-1
clone_size: few
d_call: TRBD2

cdr3_aa: CASRGRLGPLHF
cdr3_nt: TGTGCCAGCAGGGGACGGCTGGGTCCCCTCCACTTT
v_call: TRBV12-3/TRBV12-4
j_call: TRBJ1-6
clone_size: many
d_call: -

cdr3_aa: CASKAGGPLNEQFF
cdr3_nt: TGCGCCAGCAAAGCGGGGGGGCCTCTCAATGAGCAGTTCTTC
v_call: TRBV10-2
j_call: TRBJ2-1
clone_size: -
d_call: TRBD2

cdr3_aa: CASSLQGGRRSYNSPLHF
cdr3_nt: TGTGCCAGCAGCTTGCAGGGGGGTCGGAGGTCCTATAATTCACCCCTCCACTTT
v_call: TRBV11-2
j_call: TRBJ1-6
clone_size: few
d_call: TRBD1

cdr3_aa: CASSQAGGLGTGELFF
cdr3_nt: TGTGCCAGCAGCCAAGCGGGGGGGCTTGGAACCGGGGAGCTGTTTTTT
v_call: TRBV4-2
j_call: TRBJ2-2
clone_size: many
d_call: TRBD2

cdr3_aa: CASSPGPLGEQYF
cdr3_nt: TGTGCCAGTAGTCCGGGACCCCTCGGTGAGCAGTACTTC
v_call: TRBV19
j_call: TRBJ2-7
clone_size: -
d_call: -